The text below deals with one T cell receptor (beta chain). In Seattle, patients joined the study during active infection and were tracked longitudinally. This sample was included in a study of blood T cell repertoires in COVID-19. Turning to the study itself: Acute-phase and convalescent COVID-19 samples originated in the United States, Italy and Spain.

Per the original methods: Nucleated cell counts were estimated from reference gene primer amplification. Clones were sequenced by immunoSEQ multiplex PCR, and TCRdb holds only the in-frame ones, with some missing. V, J and clone size were drawn from that table, and D and trimming were deduced from the DNA. Among roughly 62,000 clones listed, about 80% were seen once. CDR3 length: 15 amino acids. Looked up from germline, CDR1 is SGHAT and CDR2 is FQNNGV. With 5 bases removed from V and 2 bases from J, the gap between germline ends came to 13 bases. This chain joins TRBV11-2 and TRBJ1-5; no reliable D call. This clonotype originated in a man older than 75 with COVID-19, enrolled during active disease. The specimen sequenced was peripheral blood. The CDR3 nucleotides read TGTGCCAGCAGCCCCTTTGGAGATGGCAATCAGCCCCAGCATTTT. This sequence encodes CASSPFGDGNQPQHF. Drawing the rest from reference TRBV11-2 and TRBJ1-5, the complete variable domain is EAGVAQSPRYKIIEKRQSVAFWCNPISGHATLYWYQQILGQGPKLLIQFQNNGVVDDSQLPKDRFSAERLKGVDSTLKIQPAKLEDSAVYLCASSPFGDGNQPQHFGDGTRLSIL.